The sequence of this TCR beta chain was determined in a study of cytomegalovirus exposure and HLA in healthy donors. There are a few counts of this clone. Researchers ran the PCR with 60 Vbeta and 13 Jbeta primers. Method: immunoSEQ multiplex PCR; TCRdb's copy keeps in-frame clones and lacks some. The table has roughly 120,000 clones, roughly two thirds seen once. Participants comprised healthy donors of bone marrow. Germline CDR1 reads MNHNY; CDR2 reads SVGAGI (reference sequence). V lost 5 bases to trimming and J lost 7 bases; unmatched junction nucleotides: 15. The CDR3 length is 16 residues. The rearrangement joins TRBV6-6 to TRBJ2-3, with 7 bases aligning to TRBD2. This receptor was identified in a man aged 30 to 39 in good health and CMV-seropositive. Sequencing was carried out using PBMCs. This CDR3 reads CASSQRTRWPLNTQYF. In nucleotides, the CDR3 is TGTGCCAGCAGTCAGAGGACTAGATGGCCTTTGAATACGCAGTATTTT.